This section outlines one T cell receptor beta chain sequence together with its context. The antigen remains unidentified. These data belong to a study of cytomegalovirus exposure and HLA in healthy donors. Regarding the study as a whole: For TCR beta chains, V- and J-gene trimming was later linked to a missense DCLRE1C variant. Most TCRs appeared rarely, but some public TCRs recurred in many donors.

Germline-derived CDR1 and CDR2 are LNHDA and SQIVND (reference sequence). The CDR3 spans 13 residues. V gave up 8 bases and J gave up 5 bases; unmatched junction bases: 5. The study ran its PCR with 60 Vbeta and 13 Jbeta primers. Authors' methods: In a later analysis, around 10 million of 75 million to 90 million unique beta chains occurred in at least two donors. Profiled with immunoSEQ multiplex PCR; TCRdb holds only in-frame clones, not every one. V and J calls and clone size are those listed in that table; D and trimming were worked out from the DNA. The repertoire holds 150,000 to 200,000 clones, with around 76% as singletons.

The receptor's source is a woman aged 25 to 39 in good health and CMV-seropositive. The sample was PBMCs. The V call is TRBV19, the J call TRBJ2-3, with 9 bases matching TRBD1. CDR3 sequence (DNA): TGTGCCAGTGGGACAGGGCTGATAGATACGCAGTATTTT. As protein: CASGTGLIDTQYF.